These 31 T cell receptor beta chains came from one sample sequenced in a study of blood T cell repertoires in COVID-19. Profiled with immunoSEQ multiplex PCR; TCRdb holds only in-frame clones, not every one. The table lists about 130,000 clones, roughly 86% of them singletons. Sequencing used peripheral blood. The receptors were gathered from a human donor in a cohort sampled during active COVID-19.

The chain links TRBV6-6 to TRBJ2-7; tentatively, D is TRBD2 (5 bases). The CDR3 extends over 13 amino acids. V lost 0 bases, J lost 7 bases, and 10 bases lay in between. Germline loops: CDR1 MNHNY, CDR2 SVGAGI (reference sequence). The DNA of the CDR3 is TGTGCCAGCAGTTACTCTCTAGCTATGGAGCAGTACTTC. This codes for CASSYSLAMEQYF.

The gene calls are TRBV9 and TRBJ2-2, with TRBD2 identical over 7 bases. CDR3 length: 14 amino acids. The V and J ends lost 4 bases and 5 bases, in that order; junction bases with no gene match: 5. In germline, CDR1 is SGDLS, CDR2 YYNGEE. CDR3 nucleotides: TGTGCCAGCAGCCCACTCGGGGGGACCGGGGAGCTGTTTTTT. Its translation is CASSPLGGTGELFF.

CDR3 DNA: TGTGCCAGCAGCTTAAACAGTCTGCAGGAGCAGTACTTC. Its protein is CASSLNSLQEQYF. The V gene is TRBV7-6, the J gene TRBJ2-7; no clear D. This CDR3 comprises 13 residues. Between the trimmed V and J ends, which lost 2 bases and 7 bases, there was a span of 12 bases. Germline values: CDR1 SGHVS, CDR2 FNYEAQ.

The count of this clone is one. This chain uses TRBV5-1 with TRBJ2-6, with TRBD1 matching 7 bases. The V and J ends lost 8 bases and 2 bases, in that order; junction bases with no gene match: 4. CDR1 and CDR2 (germline): SGHRS, YFSETQ. The CDR3 length is 14 residues. CDR3 residues: CASTGDPGANVLTF. For the CDR3, the DNA is TGCGCCAGTACAGGGGACCCTGGGGCCAACGTCCTGACTTTC.

This chain joins TRBV5-1 and TRBJ2-3, with TRBD1 matching over 7 bases. With 7 bases clipped from V and 4 bases from J, the junction kept 15 bases outside the gene matches. The CDR3 runs to 16 residues. Germline V gene sequence: CDR1 SGHRS, CDR2 YFSETQ. The CDR3 DNA reads TGCGCCAGCCGCCCTAGGACAGGTCTCGTCCCAGATACGCAGTATTTT. It specifies CASRPRTGLVPDTQYF.

The rearrangement uses TRBV6-5 and TRBJ2-3; D is perhaps TRBD2 (6 bases). Per germline, CDR1 MNHEY and CDR2 SVGAGI. Deletions cut 6 bases from V and 4 bases from J, with 17 bases between. The CDR3 runs to 15 residues. CDR3 residues: CASSPLSRGPDTQYF. In DNA form, the CDR3 reads TGTGCCAGCAGCCCCCTTTCGCGGGGCCCAGATACGCAGTATTTT.

The J gene is TRBJ1-6, the V gene TRBV3-1 (or the pseudogene TRBV3-2); no clear D gene. The germline V gene has CDR1 LGHDT and CDR2 YNNKEL (reference sequence). V lost 1 base to trimming and J lost 14 bases, with 6 bases between them. CDR3 length equals 11 residues. The CDR3 DNA is TGTGCCAGCAGCCAAGGCGTCACCCTCCACTTT. Amino acid sequence: CASSQGVTLHF.

The chain links TRBV19 to TRBJ2-2; 10 bases are a match to TRBD1. Germline assignment: CDR1 LNHDA and CDR2 SQIVND (reference sequence). V dropped 4 bases and J dropped 6; count of bases not matched to a gene: 5. The CDR3 contains 15 residues. The CDR3 spells CASSSSGTGAGELFF. The CDR3 bases are TGTGCCAGTAGTAGCTCCGGGACAGGGGCCGGGGAGCTGTTTTTT.

The chain is built from TRBV6-5 and TRBJ1-2; TRBD1 might be the D (5 bases). From germline, CDR1 is MNHEY and CDR2 SVGAGI. V lost 3 bases to trimming and J lost 0 bases, with 8 bases between them. The CDR3 has 14 residues. CDR3 loop: CASSYRQTNYGYTF. Here the CDR3 DNA reads TGTGCCAGCAGTTATAGACAGACTAACTATGGCTACACCTTC.

V and J are TRBV9 and TRBJ1-2; D gene unclear. The germline CDR1 and CDR2 sequences are SGDLS and YYNGEE. The CDR3 contains 14 residues. Between the trimmed V and J ends, which lost 0 bases and 7 bases, there was a span of 13 bases. CDR3 DNA: TGTGCCAGCAGCGTAGCCCATCCGGTCGGTGGCTACACCTTC. This gives the protein CASSVAHPVGGYTF.

The chain has TRBV30 and TRBJ1-2; perhaps TRBD1 as D (6 bases). Germline V CDR1 and CDR2: GTSNPN, SVGIG (reference sequence). CDR3 length: 13 amino acids. The germline V and J ends were trimmed by 1 base and 4 bases, with 10 bases remaining between them. In DNA, the CDR3 is TGTGCCTGGAGTGGGCCGGACAGCTATGGCTACACCTTC. Its protein product is CAWSGPDSYGYTF. The complete variable domain, with remaining parts taken from reference TRBV30 and TRBJ1-2, reads SQTIHQWPATLVQPVGSPLSLECTVEGTSNPNLYWYRQAAGRGLQLLFYSVGIGQISSEVPQNLSASRPQDRQFILSSKKLLLSDSGFYLCAWSGPDSYGYTFGSGTRLTVV.

Only one count was recorded for this clone. This chain joins TRBV5-1 and TRBJ1-1, with 8 nucleotides matching TRBD1. The ends lost 3 bases at V and 4 bases at J; junction bases unmatched: 8. The CDR3 contains 15 residues. CDR1 and CDR2 (germline): SGHRS, YFSETQ. This chain's CDR3 is CASSSAQGASTEAFF. CDR3 coding DNA: TGCGCCAGCAGCTCAGCTCAGGGGGCGAGCACTGAAGCTTTCTTT.

This clone has only a few counts. The germline gene is not matched at one end of the junction; a read error may be the cause. This chain joins TRBV5-1 and TRBJ2-7, with 9 bases identical to TRBD1. The CDR3 length is 12 residues. The germline V gene has CDR1 SGHRS and CDR2 YFSETQ. The CDR3 DNA reads as TGCGCCAGCAGGGACACCCGGGACAGGGTTCACTTC. As protein: CASRDTRDRVHF.

The chain has TRBV5-6 and TRBJ1-6, with 9 bases fitting TRBD1. V was clipped by 5 bases and J by 7 bases; unmatched bases: 7. Looked up from germline, CDR1 is SGHDT and CDR2 is YYEEEE. This CDR3 is built from 15 residues. The DNA for the CDR3 is TGTGCCAGCAGATCACAGGGGGCCGGGAATTCACCCCTCCACTTT. This encodes CASRSQGAGNSPLHF.

V is TRBV6-2 or TRBV6-3 and J is TRBJ2-1, with 7 positions matching TRBD1. CDR1 and CDR2 (germline): MNHEY, SVGEGT. The length of the CDR3 is 16 residues. Trimming at V came to 2 bases and at J to 5 bases, leaving 9 bases not matched to a gene. The CDR3, as DNA: TGTGCCAGCAGTTACCCTGTCGGGACAGCTAACAATGAGCAGTTCTTC. This translates into CASSYPVGTANNEQFF.

Remarks on this clone: The identical CDR3 is also encoded by other nucleotide sequences in the sample. V and J are TRBV6-4 and TRBJ1-1, with D possibly matching TRBD1 (6 bases). CDR3 size: 14 residues. From germline, CDR1 is MRHNA and CDR2 SNTAGT. Trimming took off 4 bases at V and 8 bases at J, with 17 bases between the two ends. The CDR3 coding sequence is TGTGCCAGCAGTGCCACCCCCGGGCAGGGGGAAGCTTTCTTT. It is translated as CASSATPGQGEAFF.

The chain uses TRBV9 and TRBJ2-7, with D possibly being TRBD2 (6 bases). V was trimmed by 4 bases and J by 1 base, leaving 15 bases between them. The CDR3 loop spans 15 amino acids. CDR1 SGDLS and CDR2 YYNGEE come from the germline V gene. CDR3 amino acids: CASSPSGTVSYEQYF. Written as DNA, the CDR3 is TGTGCCAGCAGCCCCTCCGGGACTGTGTCCTACGAGCAGTACTTC.

The chain combines TRBV27 with TRBJ2-1; 13 bases line up with TRBD2. This CDR3 is built from 16 residues. V lost 3 bases, J lost 7 bases, and 6 bases stayed unmatched. Germline V gene data show CDR1 as MNHEY and CDR2 as SMNVEV (reference sequence). This CDR3 reads CASSFPGLAGLNEQFF. DNA of the CDR3: TGTGCCAGCAGTTTCCCGGGACTAGCGGGGTTAAATGAGCAGTTCTTC.

This clone has a handful of counts. The chain employs TRBV7-9 and TRBJ1-6; 7 positions agree with TRBD1. Germline lookup yields CDR1 SEHNR and CDR2 FQNEAQ (reference sequence). This CDR3 has 16 amino acids. V shed 0 bases, J shed 6 bases, and the junction held 5 bases outside the gene matches. The chain's CDR3 is CASSLASGTANSPLHF. CDR3 coding DNA: TGTGCCAGCAGCTTAGCTTCCGGGACAGCTAATTCACCCCTCCACTTT.

The chain is built from TRBV30 and TRBJ1-1; D not resolved. V gave up 0 bases and J gave up 5 bases, with 7 bases separating them. The germline V gene encodes CDR1 GTSNPN and CDR2 SVGIG (reference sequence). The CDR3 extends over 12 amino acids. The CDR3 coding sequence is TGTGCCTGGAGTGTACTGAGGACTGAAGCTTTCTTT. It translates to CAWSVLRTEAFF.

J is TRBJ1-3 and V is TRBV19; the D is unclear. The CDR3 has 14 residues. The ends were cut back, 7 bases at V and 2 bases at J, with 12 bases in the middle. CDR1 is LNHDA and CDR2 is SQIVND in the germline V gene (reference sequence). The CDR3 nucleotides are TGTGCCAGTAATGACAAATTGCCTGGAAACACCATATATTTT. Translated, it gives CASNDKLPGNTIYF.

This clone has just a few counts. CDR3 DNA: TGTGCCAGCAGCTTACGTACAGACGATTTCACCTTC. Its protein product is CASSLRTDDFTF. The genes are TRBV7-9 and TRBJ1-2; D ambiguous. Germline V CDR1 and CDR2: SEHNR, FQNEAQ (reference sequence). This CDR3 comprises 12 residues. Trimming cost V 2 bases and J 13 bases, with 14 bases left between them.

This clone appeared a single time. V is TRBV5-1 and J is TRBJ2-3; TRBD2 aligns across 7 bases. V shed 3 bases, J shed 0 bases, and the junction held 4 bases outside the gene matches. This CDR3 contains 15 residues. The germline gives CDR1 SGHRS, CDR2 YFSETQ. The chain's CDR3 is CASSWFGGSTDTQYF. CDR3 bases: TGCGCCAGCAGCTGGTTCGGGGGGAGCACAGATACGCAGTATTTT.

The V and J genes are TRBV7-6 and TRBJ1-4; 9 bases fit TRBD1. The V segment lost 5 bases and the J segment 8 bases; nucleotides outside the gene matches: 9. Germline V gene sequence: CDR1 SGHVS, CDR2 FNYEAQ. The CDR3 runs 15 residues. Here the CDR3 reads CASSPATGGLEKLFF. The CDR3 DNA sequence: TGTGCCAGCAGCCCAGCGACAGGGGGACTGGAAAAACTGTTTTTT.

The chain carries TRBV6-1 and TRBJ1-2; D possibly corresponds to TRBD1 (5 bases). The germline V and J ends were trimmed by 1 base and 6 bases, with 12 bases remaining between them. Germline values: CDR1 MNHNS, CDR2 SASEGT. This CDR3 has 14 residues. In nucleotides, the CDR3 is TGTGCCAGCAGTGAAGGGGGCCTTAGGCATGGCTACACCTTC. Protein product: CASSEGGLRHGYTF.

This clone appeared a single time. The V call is TRBV7-8, the J call TRBJ1-1, with D possibly being TRBD1 (5 bases). Germline V gene data show CDR1 as SGHVS and CDR2 as FQNEAQ. This CDR3 is built from 17 residues. The ends were cut back, 5 bases at V and 4 bases at J, with 23 bases in the middle. The CDR3 sequence: CASSLVTGGDIATEAFF. For the CDR3, the DNA is TGTGCCAGCAGCCTTGTGACGGGGGGGGATATTGCCACTGAAGCTTTCTTT.

The rearrangement links TRBV5-6 to TRBJ1-1; D is perhaps TRBD1 (6 bases). The CDR3 is 18 residues long. From germline, CDR1 is SGHDT and CDR2 YYEEEE. V was cut by 0 bases and J by 2 bases, with 20 bases left in between. CDR3 in amino acids: CASSLDGGPGPANTEAFF. The CDR3 DNA is TGTGCCAGCAGCTTGGACGGGGGGCCAGGGCCTGCAAACACTGAAGCTTTCTTT.

V and J are TRBV5-1 and TRBJ1-2, with 7 bases identical to TRBD1. This CDR3 region has 14 residues. Losses at the gene ends were 2 bases for V and 4 bases for J; bases not matched to a gene: 5. Germline CDR1 reads SGHRS; CDR2 reads YFSETQ. The CDR3 nucleotides read TGCGCCAGCAGCTTAAAGGCAGGGGGCTATGGCTACACCTTC. Amino acid sequence: CASSLKAGGYGYTF.

The chain couples TRBV3-1 (or the pseudogene TRBV3-2) to TRBJ1-5; 7 bases agree with TRBD1. The CDR3 covers 21 residues. Unmatched junction bases numbered 19, after V lost 2 bases and J lost 0 bases. Per germline, CDR1 LGHDT and CDR2 YNNKEL (reference sequence). The CDR3 coding sequence is TGTGCCAGCAGCCAACTACAGGGGCTGCACCGAACCGGTTATAGCAATCAGCCCCAGCATTTT. Amino acids: CASSQLQGLHRTGYSNQPQHF.

The V call is TRBV25-1, the J call TRBJ1-6; D is undetermined. The germline gives CDR1 MGHDK, CDR2 SYGVNS. This CDR3 is built from 15 residues. The germline V and J ends were trimmed by 2 bases and 7 bases, with 12 bases remaining between them. The CDR3 loop reads CASSEGSGGNSPLHF. The CDR3 bases are TGTGCCAGCAGTGAAGGGTCAGGAGGGAATTCACCCCTCCACTTT.

V gene TRBV7-3 combines with J gene TRBJ2-1, with TRBD2 matching 7 bases. This CDR3 contains 18 residues. Germline values: CDR1 SGHTA, CDR2 FQGTGA. V lost 4 bases to trimming and J lost 0 bases; unmatched junction nucleotides: 12. In DNA form, the CDR3 reads TGTGCCAGCAGCTCCTGGGGACTAAATCCGAGCTCCTACAATGAGCAGTTCTTC. Translated: CASSSWGLNPSSYNEQFF. The full variable domain, completed using reference TRBV7-3 and TRBJ2-1, is GAGVSQTPSNKVTEKGKYVELRCDPISGHTALYWYRQSLGQGPEFLIYFQGTGAADDSGLPNDRFFAVRPEGSVSTLKIQRTERGDSAVYLCASSSWGLNPSSYNEQFFGPGTRLTVL.